The source of this T cell receptor (beta chain) is a study of graft-versus-host responses after intestinal transplantation. Study-wide background: Every transplant recipient was induced with anti-thymocyte globulin, then maintained on tacrolimus and steroids for approximately three years.

A word on this clone: Its antigen is currently unknown.

Generated by immunoSEQ multiplex PCR, the TCRdb table keeps only in-frame clones and is missing some. The profile shows some 85,000 clones, around 87% of them singletons. This TCR came from a human donor who was the organ donor for an intestinal transplant. Sample: unstimulated CD8+ T cells sorted from spleen or lymph node cells, taken before transplant.

CDR3 amino acids: CASLFADTQYF. The DNA of the CDR3 is TGTGCCAGTCTATTCGCAGATACGCAGTATTTT. This chain uses TRBV6-5 with TRBJ2-3; D remains ambiguous. CDR3 length: 11 residues. Germline V gene sequence: CDR1 MNHEY, CDR2 SVGAGI. The germline V and J ends were trimmed by 9 bases and 4 bases, with 8 bases remaining between them.